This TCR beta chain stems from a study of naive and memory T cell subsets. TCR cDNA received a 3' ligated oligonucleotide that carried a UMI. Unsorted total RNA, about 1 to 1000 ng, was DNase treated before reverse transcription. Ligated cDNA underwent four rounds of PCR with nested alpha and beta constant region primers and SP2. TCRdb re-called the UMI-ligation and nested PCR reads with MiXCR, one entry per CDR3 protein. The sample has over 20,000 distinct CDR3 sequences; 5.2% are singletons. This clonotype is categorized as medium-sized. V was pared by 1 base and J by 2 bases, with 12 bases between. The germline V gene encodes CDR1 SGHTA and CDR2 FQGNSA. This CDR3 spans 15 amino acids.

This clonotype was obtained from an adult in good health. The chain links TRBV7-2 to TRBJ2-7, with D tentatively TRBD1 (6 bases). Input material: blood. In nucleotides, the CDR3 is TGTGCCAGCAGCTTAGGGGGGAAGGGGGCCTACGAGCAGTACTTC. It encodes CASSLGGKGAYEQYF.